This TCR beta chain was documented in a study of blood T cells in healthy people across ages. Study-wide results and limits: Naive T cell percentage strongly correlated with TCR beta diversity.

Of note for this clonotype: Its antigen is as yet unknown.

Trimming shortened V by 10 bases and J by 0 bases, and 10 bases separated the two germline ends. The CDR3 runs 12 residues. Germline-derived CDR1 and CDR2 are MNHNS and SASEGT. The people who gave samples were healthy Caucasians from Russia, aged about 6 to 95. Primers used in a second PCR of about 6 to 11 cycles were a sample-barcoded 5' primer and a J-beta primer mix. TCRdb independently ran MiXCR on the 5' RACE reads; one entry per CDR3 protein. The sample lists some 930,000 distinct CDR3 sequences; about 28% were seen once. A further study also used this sample, focusing on T cells of mothers and their children. That investigation notes: The authors detected no persistent microchimeric T cell clones.

The rearrangement joins TRBV6-1 to TRBJ2-7, with D unclear. Sequencing used blood. This TCR derives from a woman aged 40 to 50 in good health. CDR3 sequence: CATRPSSYEQYF. DNA of the CDR3: TGTGCCACCCGCCCTAGCTCCTACGAGCAGTACTTC.